The 4 T cell receptor beta chains below all came from one sample that was sequenced in a study of blood T cell repertoires in COVID-19. The repertoire was sequenced with immunoSEQ multiplex PCR; TCRdb's copy has only in-frame clones and lacks some. Of some 420,000 clones in the sample, roughly nine tenths are singletons; the top ten hold around 1.1%. What was sequenced was PBMCs or T cells enriched from blood (not recorded which). The receptors were gathered from a man aged 30 to 45 who had recovered from COVID-19.

The chain joins TRBV19 to TRBJ1-1; D not resolved. Trimming stripped 6 bases from V and 5 bases from J, with 25 bases between. Germline V lookup: CDR1 LNHDA, CDR2 SQIVND (reference sequence). The CDR3 sequence is 17 residues long. CDR3 sequence: CASSLPPMGGRNTEAFF. In DNA, the CDR3 is TGTGCCAGTAGCCTACCTCCAATGGGAGGGAGGAATACTGAAGCTTTCTTT.

This chain links TRBV5-1 with TRBJ1-1; D may be TRBD1 (5 bases). V was clipped by 2 bases and J by 5 bases, with 10 bases between them. Germline V lookup: CDR1 SGHRS, CDR2 YFSETQ. The CDR3 contains 13 residues. The CDR3 region has the DNA TGCGCCAGCAGCTTAAATGGGGCGACTGAAGCTTTCTTT. Translating it yields CASSLNGATEAFF.

This chain links TRBV30 with TRBJ2-3, with a tentative D call TRBD1 (6 bases). Deletions cut 5 bases from V and 5 bases from J, with 14 bases between. Germline CDR1 is GTSNPN and CDR2 is SVGIG (reference sequence). The CDR3 covers 13 residues. The chain's CDR3 is CAWAQGLQDTQYF. The DNA of the CDR3 is TGTGCCTGGGCCCAGGGGCTGCAAGATACGCAGTATTTT.

This clone was seen only once. The CDR3 spells CASSEGLTYEQYF. The CDR3 nucleotides read TGCGCCAGCAGTGAGGGCCTTACCTACGAGCAGTACTTC. This chain uses TRBV10-1 with TRBJ2-7, with D uncertain. Trimming removed 2 bases from V and 2 bases from J, with 7 bases in between. The CDR3 is made up of 13 amino acids. Germline V gene data show CDR1 as WNHNN and CDR2 as SYGVQD (reference sequence).